This TCR beta chain originates from a study of blood T cell repertoires in COVID-19. Looking at the study overall: T cells, B-cell-depleted T cells, or PBMCs supplied cDNA or gDNA.

About this clone itself: Additional DNA sequences in this sample encode the identical CDR3.

The V and J ends lost 5 bases and 2 bases respectively, with 10 bases between them. The CDR3 is made up of 14 amino acids. Germline CDR1 is MNHEY and CDR2 is SMNVEV (reference sequence). Clones were sequenced by immunoSEQ multiplex PCR, and TCRdb holds only the in-frame ones, with some missing. Of about 430,000 clones in the sample, approximately 90% are singletons; the top ten hold more than 0.7%. The TCR sequence derives from a man between 18 and 29 years old with COVID-19, enrolled during active disease. This sequence joins TRBV27 and TRBJ1-3, with unresolved D. Sequencing was performed on peripheral blood. As DNA, the CDR3 is TGTGCCAGCAGTCTACGAGGGACTGGAAACACCATATATTTT. It yields the protein CASSLRGTGNTIYF.